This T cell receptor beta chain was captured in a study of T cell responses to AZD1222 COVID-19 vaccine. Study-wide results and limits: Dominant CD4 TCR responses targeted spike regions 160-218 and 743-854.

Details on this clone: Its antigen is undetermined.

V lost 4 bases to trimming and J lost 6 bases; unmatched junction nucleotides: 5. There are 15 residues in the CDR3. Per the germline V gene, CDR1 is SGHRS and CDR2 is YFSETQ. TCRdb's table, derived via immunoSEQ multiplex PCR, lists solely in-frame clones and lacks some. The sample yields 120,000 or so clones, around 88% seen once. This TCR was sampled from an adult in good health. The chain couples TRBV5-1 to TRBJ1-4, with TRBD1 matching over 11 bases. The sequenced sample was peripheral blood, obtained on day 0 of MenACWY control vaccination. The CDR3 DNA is TGCGCCAGCAGCCCACCGGGACAGGGGGATGAAAAACTGTTTTTT. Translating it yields CASSPPGQGDEKLFF.